This TCR beta chain was sequenced in a study of T cell repertoires in cytomegalovirus infection. This clonotype has only a few counts. MiXCR was run by TCRdb on the reads, yielding one entry per CDR3 protein. The table lists fewer than 300,000 distinct CDR3 sequences, about 26% of them singletons. CDR3 length: 18 amino acids. Trimming removed 2 bases at V and 1 base at J, with 15 bases between. Germline values: CDR1 MDHEN, CDR2 SYDVKM. Sample: PBMCs. The sequence was collected from a human donor in good health (CMV status not recorded). Some clones in this sample may be carry-over from other donors' samples. The chain combines TRBV28 with TRBJ1-6; weak D call: TRBD1 (5 bases). CDR3 sequence (DNA): TGTGCCAGCAGTTTACAGGGTTTGGGGATGTCCTATAATTCACCCCTCCACTTT. Translated, it gives CASSLQGLGMSYNSPLHF.